The entry that follows covers one T cell receptor beta chain sequence. Its antigen is not known. Every bit of the isolated RNA underwent reverse transcription, so sequencing read expressed TCRB transcripts. The method was immunoSEQ multiplex PCR; TCRdb's version includes in-frame clones alone and lacks a portion of them. The data contain under 350,000 clones, 14% of them seen just once; the ten biggest clones take up 0.017%. This sample is drawn from a study of beta chain features in type 1 diabetes. Study observations and caveats: Moderate but significant shortening of TCRB CDR3s was recorded in all four CD4+ subsets from Type 1 diabetes patients.

The CDR3 loop spans 14 amino acids. Germline CDR1 reads MDHEN; CDR2 reads SYDVKM. V was trimmed by 5 bases and J by 5 bases, leaving 16 bases between them. This sequence originates from a man aged 25-45 years with type 1 diabetes. The source material was naive CD4+ T cells from blood. The chain carries TRBV28 and TRBJ2-7; a weak D match, TRBD2 (5 bases). The CDR3 sequence: CASSTILDSHEQYF. The DNA of the CDR3 is TGTGCCAGCAGTACCATACTAGATTCCCACGAGCAGTACTTC.